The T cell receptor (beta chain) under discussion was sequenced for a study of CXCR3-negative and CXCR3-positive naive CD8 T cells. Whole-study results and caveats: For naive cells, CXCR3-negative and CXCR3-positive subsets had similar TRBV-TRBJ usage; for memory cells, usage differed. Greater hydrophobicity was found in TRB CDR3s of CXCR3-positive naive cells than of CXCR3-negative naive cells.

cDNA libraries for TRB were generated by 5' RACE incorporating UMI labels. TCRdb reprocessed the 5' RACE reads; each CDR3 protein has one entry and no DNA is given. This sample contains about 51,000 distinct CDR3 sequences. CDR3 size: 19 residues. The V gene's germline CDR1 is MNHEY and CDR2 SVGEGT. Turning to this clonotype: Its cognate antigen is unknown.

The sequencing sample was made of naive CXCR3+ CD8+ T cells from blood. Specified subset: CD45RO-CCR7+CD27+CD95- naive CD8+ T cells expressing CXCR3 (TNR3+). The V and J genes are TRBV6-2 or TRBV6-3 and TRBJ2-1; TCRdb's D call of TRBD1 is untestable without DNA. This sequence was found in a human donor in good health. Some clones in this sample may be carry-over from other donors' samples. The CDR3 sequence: CASSYSIPRGAGIGNEQFF.